The clone carrying this T cell receptor (beta chain) was observed a handful of times. Its antigen is unidentified. This sample is part of a study of blood T cells in healthy people across ages. Whole-study findings and limits: The recorded TCR beta diversity per million T cells decreased in a roughly linear manner with age. Because sorting was not performed, PBMCs prevented conclusive naive versus antigen-experienced comparison. CMV status of donors was not determined, possibly confounding expanded clonotype changes.

Alongside a J-beta primer mix, a sample-barcoded 5' primer served in a second PCR lasting about 7 to 11 cycles. Each cDNA molecule was tagged by a template-switch adaptor with 12 random nucleotides. MiXCR was run by TCRdb on the 5' RACE reads, yielding one entry per CDR3 protein. The sample yields roughly 800,000 distinct CDR3 sequences, 35% to 40% seen once. V lost 1 base to trimming and J lost 7 bases; unmatched junction nucleotides: 7. This CDR3 spans 15 amino acids. Looked up from germline, CDR1 is LGHDT and CDR2 is YNNKEL (reference sequence). The chain joins TRBV3-1 to TRBJ1-1, with 9 bases fitting TRBD1. Sequencing was done on a sample of blood. This TCR derives from a man aged 18-30 years in good health. CDR3 sequence reads: CASSQGPPGQGEAFF. CDR3 coding DNA: TGTGCCAGCAGCCAAGGACCGCCGGGACAGGGTGAAGCTTTCTTT.